This T cell receptor beta chain was sequenced during a study of a mutant IDH1 vaccine in newly diagnosed glioma. Regarding the study as a whole: The occurrence of vaccine-induced immune responses was seen in 93.3% of patients.

Some clones are missing from TCRdb's copy, which holds only in-frame ones; the method was immunoSEQ multiplex PCR. The table includes 30,000 to 35,000 clones, roughly 56% detected once. The germline CDR1 and CDR2 sequences are MNHEY and SVGAGI. The CDR3 is 13 residues long. Unmatched junction bases numbered 6, after V lost 6 bases and J lost 6 bases. The time point was: week 5, during vaccination. Each vaccine dose was 300 ug of mutant IDH1 20-mer peptide, with topical imiquimod. This clone was seen a handful of times. Its antigen is as yet unknown. J is TRBJ2-7 and V is TRBV6-5, with 9 bases that match TRBD2. The source was PBMCs, collected from a glioma patient whose treatment included an IDH1 peptide vaccine. This TCR derives from a woman between 18 and 30 years old with glioma. The CDR3 region has the DNA TGTGCCAGCAGGAGAGGACTAGCGAGCGAGCAGTACTTC. It is translated as CASRRGLASEQYF.